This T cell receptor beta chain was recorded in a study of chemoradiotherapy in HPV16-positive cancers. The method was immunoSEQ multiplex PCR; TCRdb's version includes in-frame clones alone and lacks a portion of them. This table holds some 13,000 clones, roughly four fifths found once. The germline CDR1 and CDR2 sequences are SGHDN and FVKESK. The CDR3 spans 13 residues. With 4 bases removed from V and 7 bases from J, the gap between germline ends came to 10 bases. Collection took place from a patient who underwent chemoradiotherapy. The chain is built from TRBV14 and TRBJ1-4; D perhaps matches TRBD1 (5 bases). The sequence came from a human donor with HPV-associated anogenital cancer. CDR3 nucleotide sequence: TGTGCCAGCAGCCGGAGTGGGACTGAAAAACTGTTTTTT. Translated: CASSRSGTEKLFF.